This record covers a single T cell receptor (beta chain). The time point is: sample taken at primary tumor resection. Tumor, nontumor lung or frozen PBMC supplied whole RNA that was sequenced unsorted. TCRdb re-called the 5' RACE reads through MiXCR, storing one row per CDR3 protein. The profile covers tens of thousands of distinct CDR3 sequences, with around 12% appearing a single time and around 4.3% taken by the ten largest. This sample was taken from a study of spatial heterogeneity in lung cancer. Study at large: Detected sequences consistently included more beta-chain ones than alpha-chain ones.

The receptor comes from a male donor with early-stage non-small cell lung cancer. This material consisted of PBMCs, taken at surgery.

The CDR3, as DNA: TGTGCCAGCAGCCGCCGGCCCCTAGCGGGAGGACCCAATGAGCAGTTCTTC. Its translation: CASSRRPLAGGPNEQFF. The chain carries TRBV6-1 and TRBJ2-1; 11 nucleotides line up with TRBD2. The ends lost 6 bases at V and 6 bases at J; junction bases unmatched: 13. Germline V gene data show CDR1 as MNHNS and CDR2 as SASEGT. This CDR3 region has 17 residues.